This T cell receptor beta chain originates from a study of blood T cell repertoires in COVID-19. Whole-study context: The study drew acute and convalescent COVID-19 samples from the United States, Italy and Spain. In each case, the material was cDNA or gDNA derived from T cells, B-cell-depleted T cells, or PBMCs.

CDR3 length: 15 residues. Per germline, CDR1 MNHEY and CDR2 SVGAGI. Trimming stripped 7 bases from V and 1 base from J, with 17 bases between. Per the authors' pipeline: Nucleated cell counts were estimated from reference gene primer amplification. The table came from immunoSEQ multiplex PCR; TCRdb's copy has only in-frame clones and leaves some out. The V and J calls and clone size come from that table; D and trimming were worked out from the DNA. This table has around 200,000 clones, around 83% appearing once. The TCR comes from a man in his forties or fifties with active or convalescent COVID-19. The chain recombines TRBV6-5 with TRBJ2-7; tentatively, D is TRBD2 (6 bases). The sequenced sample was peripheral blood. Here the CDR3 reads CASTATGSTSYEQYF. CDR3 DNA: TGTGCCAGCACCGCCACCGGGAGTACGTCCTACGAGCAGTACTTC.